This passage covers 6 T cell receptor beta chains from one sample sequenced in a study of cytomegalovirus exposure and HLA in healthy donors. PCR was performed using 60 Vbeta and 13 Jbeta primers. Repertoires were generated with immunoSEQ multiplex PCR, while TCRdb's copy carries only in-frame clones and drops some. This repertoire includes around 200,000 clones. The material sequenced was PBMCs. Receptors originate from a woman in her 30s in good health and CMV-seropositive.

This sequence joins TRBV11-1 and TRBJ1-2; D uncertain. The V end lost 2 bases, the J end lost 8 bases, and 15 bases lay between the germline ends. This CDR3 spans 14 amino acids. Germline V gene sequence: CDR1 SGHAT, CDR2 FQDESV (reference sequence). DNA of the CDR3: TGTGCCAGCAGCTTAAATACGCTCGGGGTCGGCTACACCTTC. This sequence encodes CASSLNTLGVGYTF.

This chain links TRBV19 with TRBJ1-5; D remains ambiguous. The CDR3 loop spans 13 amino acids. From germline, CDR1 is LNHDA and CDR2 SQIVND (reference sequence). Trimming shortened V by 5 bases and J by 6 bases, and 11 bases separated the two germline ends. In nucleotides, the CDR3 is TGTGCCAGTAGTCTGAGGGCTGGTCAGCCCCAGCATTTT. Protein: CASSLRAGQPQHF.

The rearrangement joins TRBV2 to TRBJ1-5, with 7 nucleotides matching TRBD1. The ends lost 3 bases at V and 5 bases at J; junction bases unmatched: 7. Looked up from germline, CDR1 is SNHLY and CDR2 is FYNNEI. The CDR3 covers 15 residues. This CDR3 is CASSEFGTVDQPQHF. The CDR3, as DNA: TGTGCCAGCAGTGAGTTCGGGACAGTGGATCAGCCCCAGCATTTT.

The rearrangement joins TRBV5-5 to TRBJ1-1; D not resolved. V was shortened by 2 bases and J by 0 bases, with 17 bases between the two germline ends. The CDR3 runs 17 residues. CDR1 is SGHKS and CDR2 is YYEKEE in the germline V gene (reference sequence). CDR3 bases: TGTGCCAGCAGCTTTGTGGCAGACACCCACATGAACACTGAAGCTTTCTTT. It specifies CASSFVADTHMNTEAFF.

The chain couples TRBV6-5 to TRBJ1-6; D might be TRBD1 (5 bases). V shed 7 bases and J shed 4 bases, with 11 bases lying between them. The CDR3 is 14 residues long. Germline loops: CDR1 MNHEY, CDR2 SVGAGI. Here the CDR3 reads CASTATVYNSPLHF. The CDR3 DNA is TGTGCCAGCACCGCGACAGTTTATAATTCACCCCTCCACTTT.

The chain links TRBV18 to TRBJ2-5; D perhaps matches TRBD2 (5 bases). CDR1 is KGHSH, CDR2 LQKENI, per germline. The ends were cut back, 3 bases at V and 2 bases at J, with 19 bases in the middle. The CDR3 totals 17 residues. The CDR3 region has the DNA TGTGCCAGCTCACCTCCACGGGCGGGTACCCTACAAGAGACCCAGTACTTC. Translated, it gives CASSPPRAGTLQETQYF.